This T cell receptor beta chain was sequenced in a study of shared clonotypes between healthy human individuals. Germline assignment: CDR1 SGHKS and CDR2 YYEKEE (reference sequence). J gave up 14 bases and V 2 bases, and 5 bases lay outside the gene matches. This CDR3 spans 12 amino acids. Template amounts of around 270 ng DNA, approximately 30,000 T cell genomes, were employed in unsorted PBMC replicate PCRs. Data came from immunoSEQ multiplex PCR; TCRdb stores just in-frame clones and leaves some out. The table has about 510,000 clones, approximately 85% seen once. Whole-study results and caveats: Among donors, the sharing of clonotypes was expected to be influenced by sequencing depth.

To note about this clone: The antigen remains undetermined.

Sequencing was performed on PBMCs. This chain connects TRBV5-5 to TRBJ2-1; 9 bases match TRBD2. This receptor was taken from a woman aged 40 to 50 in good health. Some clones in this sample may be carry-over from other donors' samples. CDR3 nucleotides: TGTGCCAGCAGCTTTCTAGCGGGGCAGGAGTTCTTC. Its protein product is CASSFLAGQEFF. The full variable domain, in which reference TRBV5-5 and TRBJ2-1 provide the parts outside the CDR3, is DAGVTQSPTHLIKTRGQQVTLRCSPISGHKSVSWYQQVLGQGPQFIFQYYEKEERGRGNFPDRFSARQFPNYSSELNVNALLLGDSALYLCASSFLAGQEFFGPGTRLTVL.